This T cell receptor (beta chain) came from a study of T cells in Graves' hyperthyroidism and ophthalmopathy. This CDR3 is built from 16 residues. V dropped 5 bases and J dropped 0 bases, with 14 bases sitting between them. Germline CDR1 reads MDHEN; CDR2 reads SYDVKM. What was amplified from RNA transcripts were TCR beta CDR3 regions. The study used the HTBI primer set for a first-round RT-PCR of the TCR CDR3. Via MiXCR, TCRdb re-called the multiplex PCR reads, giving one row per CDR3 protein. There are roughly 660,000 distinct CDR3 sequences in the sample; 15% to 20% occur only once, and about 14% lies in the top ten. This clonotype has at least ten counts. Its specificity is not known. General observations from the study: Among thyroid clonotypes expanded above 0.001, most also appeared in blood.

Every diagnosis used clinical symptoms, serum thyroxine and TRAb, thyroid ultrasound and orbital computed tomography. This sample holds PBMCs from 8.5 to 10 ml fresh peripheral blood. Sequenced material: blood. The V gene is TRBV28, the J gene TRBJ2-1; D not certain. This sequence originates from a man in his forties or fifties with Graves' hyperthyroidism. CDR3 DNA sequence: TGTGCCAGCAGTCCGGGCTCCTCGAGCTCCTACAATGAGCAGTTCTTC. Protein product: CASSPGSSSSYNEQFF.